This T cell receptor (beta chain) derives from a study of cytomegalovirus exposure and HLA in healthy donors. The PCR was carried out with 60 Vbeta primers and 13 Jbeta primers. Profiling relied on immunoSEQ multiplex PCR, and the TCRdb table lists in-frame clones only, not all of them. The sample lists roughly 170,000 clones; around 80% were seen once. V was shortened by 5 bases and J by 5 bases, with 7 bases between the two germline ends. The CDR3 spans 11 residues. CDR1 is SGHRS, CDR2 YFSETQ, per germline. The sequenced material came from PBMCs. The chain links TRBV5-1 to TRBJ1-2; D is unresolved. The clonotype comes from a woman aged 50 to 60 in good health and CMV-seropositive. CDR3 DNA sequence: TGCGCCAGCAGTGGAGGGTATGGCTACACCTTC. Translating it yields CASSGGYGYTF. Using reference TRBV5-1 and TRBJ1-2 for the parts outside the CDR3, the full variable domain is KAGVTQTPRYLIKTRGQQVTLSCSPISGHRSVSWYQQTPGQGLQFLFEYFSETQRNKGNFPGRFSGRQFSNSRSEMNVSTLELGDSALYLCASSGGYGYTFGSGTRLTVV.